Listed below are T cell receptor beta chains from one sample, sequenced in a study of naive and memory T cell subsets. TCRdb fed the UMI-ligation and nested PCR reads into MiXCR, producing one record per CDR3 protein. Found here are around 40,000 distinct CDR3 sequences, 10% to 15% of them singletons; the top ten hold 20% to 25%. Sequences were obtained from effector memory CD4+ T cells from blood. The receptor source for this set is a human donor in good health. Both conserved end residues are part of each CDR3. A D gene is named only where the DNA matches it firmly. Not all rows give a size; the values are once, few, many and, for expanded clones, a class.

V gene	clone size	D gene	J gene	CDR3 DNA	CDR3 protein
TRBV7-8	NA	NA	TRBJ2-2	TGTGCCAGCAGCGGCCCGGGGTGGACCGGGGAGCTGTTTTTT	CASSGPGWTGELFF
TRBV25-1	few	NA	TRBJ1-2	TGTGCCAGCAGTGAAGGGGGGCTGTTGGGTTACTATGGCTACACCTTC	CASSEGGLLGYYGYTF
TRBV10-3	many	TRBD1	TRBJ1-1	TGTGCCATCAGGGACAGGGGAAACACTGAAGCTTTCTTT	CAIRDRGNTEAFF
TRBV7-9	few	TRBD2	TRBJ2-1	TGTGCCAGCAGCCCCTATAACCCTACTAGCGGGAGGTCTTACTCCTACAATGAGCAGTTCTTC	CASSPYNPTSGRSYSYNEQFF
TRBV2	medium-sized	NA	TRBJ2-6	TGTGCCAGCAGTGCTGCAGGTTACTCTGGGGCCAACGTCCTGACTTTC	CASSAAGYSGANVLTF
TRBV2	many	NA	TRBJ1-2	TGTGCCAGCAGTGCTCAGGTCCAAATAGGAGGCTACACCTTC	CASSAQVQIGGYTF
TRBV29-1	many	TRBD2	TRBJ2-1	TGCAGCGTTGACGGACTAGCGGTCTCCTACAATGAGCAGTTCTTC	CSVDGLAVSYNEQFF
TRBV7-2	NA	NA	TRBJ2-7	TGTGCCAGCAGCCCCAGGCCGGCGGCCTACGAGCAGTACTTC	CASSPRPAAYEQYF
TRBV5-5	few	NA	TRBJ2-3	TGTGCCAGCAGCTTGGAGGTGGGTGGGCAGTATTTT	CASSLEVGGQYF
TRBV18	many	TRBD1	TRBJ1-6	TGTGCCAGCTCCCCTGACAGGGCAAATAATTCACCCCTCCACTTT	CASSPDRANNSPLHF